A single sample is the source of the 2 T cell receptor beta chains below, sequenced in a study of T cells in Graves' hyperthyroidism and ophthalmopathy. Amplified TCR beta CDR3 regions derived from RNA transcripts. First-round RT-PCR of the TCR CDR3 relied on the HTBI primer set. TCRdb analysed the multiplex PCR reads with MiXCR anew, one entry per CDR3 protein. Of about 640,000 distinct CDR3 sequences listed, 45% are singletons. The sequencing input was peripheral blood or thyroid tissue (not recorded which). The receptor set was obtained from an adult man with Graves' disease, either hyperthyroidism or ophthalmopathy (not recorded which).

As concerns this clonotype: With a much larger clone just one base away, this may be a read error. This chain connects TRBV15 to TRBJ2-2; a possible D gene is TRBD2 (6 bases). The CDR3 is 16 residues long. CDR1 LNHNV and CDR2 YYDKDF come from the germline V gene (reference sequence). The CDR3 DNA reads as TGTGCCACCAGCCCCTGGGAGGACCCGAACACCAGGGAGCTGTTTTTT. Residues: CATSPWEDPNTRELFF. The variable domain in full, with the rest retrieved from reference TRBV15 and TRBJ2-2, is DAMVIQNPRYQVTQFGKPVTLSCSQTLNHNVMYWYQQKSSQAPKLLFHYYDKDFNNEADTPDNFQSRRPNTSFCFLDIRSPGLGDTAMYLCATSPWEDPNTRELFFGEGSRLTVL.

This chain uses TRBV24-1 with TRBJ1-1; 7 bases agree with TRBD1. The CDR3 is 11 residues long. The J segment lost 4 bases and the V segment lost 11 bases, leaving 3 bases of the junction unmatched. Germline V gene lookup returns CDR1 KGHDR and CDR2 SFDVKD. In DNA form, the CDR3 reads TGTGCCATCCGGGACAGCACTGAAGCTTTCTTT. Translated, it gives CAIRDSTEAFF.